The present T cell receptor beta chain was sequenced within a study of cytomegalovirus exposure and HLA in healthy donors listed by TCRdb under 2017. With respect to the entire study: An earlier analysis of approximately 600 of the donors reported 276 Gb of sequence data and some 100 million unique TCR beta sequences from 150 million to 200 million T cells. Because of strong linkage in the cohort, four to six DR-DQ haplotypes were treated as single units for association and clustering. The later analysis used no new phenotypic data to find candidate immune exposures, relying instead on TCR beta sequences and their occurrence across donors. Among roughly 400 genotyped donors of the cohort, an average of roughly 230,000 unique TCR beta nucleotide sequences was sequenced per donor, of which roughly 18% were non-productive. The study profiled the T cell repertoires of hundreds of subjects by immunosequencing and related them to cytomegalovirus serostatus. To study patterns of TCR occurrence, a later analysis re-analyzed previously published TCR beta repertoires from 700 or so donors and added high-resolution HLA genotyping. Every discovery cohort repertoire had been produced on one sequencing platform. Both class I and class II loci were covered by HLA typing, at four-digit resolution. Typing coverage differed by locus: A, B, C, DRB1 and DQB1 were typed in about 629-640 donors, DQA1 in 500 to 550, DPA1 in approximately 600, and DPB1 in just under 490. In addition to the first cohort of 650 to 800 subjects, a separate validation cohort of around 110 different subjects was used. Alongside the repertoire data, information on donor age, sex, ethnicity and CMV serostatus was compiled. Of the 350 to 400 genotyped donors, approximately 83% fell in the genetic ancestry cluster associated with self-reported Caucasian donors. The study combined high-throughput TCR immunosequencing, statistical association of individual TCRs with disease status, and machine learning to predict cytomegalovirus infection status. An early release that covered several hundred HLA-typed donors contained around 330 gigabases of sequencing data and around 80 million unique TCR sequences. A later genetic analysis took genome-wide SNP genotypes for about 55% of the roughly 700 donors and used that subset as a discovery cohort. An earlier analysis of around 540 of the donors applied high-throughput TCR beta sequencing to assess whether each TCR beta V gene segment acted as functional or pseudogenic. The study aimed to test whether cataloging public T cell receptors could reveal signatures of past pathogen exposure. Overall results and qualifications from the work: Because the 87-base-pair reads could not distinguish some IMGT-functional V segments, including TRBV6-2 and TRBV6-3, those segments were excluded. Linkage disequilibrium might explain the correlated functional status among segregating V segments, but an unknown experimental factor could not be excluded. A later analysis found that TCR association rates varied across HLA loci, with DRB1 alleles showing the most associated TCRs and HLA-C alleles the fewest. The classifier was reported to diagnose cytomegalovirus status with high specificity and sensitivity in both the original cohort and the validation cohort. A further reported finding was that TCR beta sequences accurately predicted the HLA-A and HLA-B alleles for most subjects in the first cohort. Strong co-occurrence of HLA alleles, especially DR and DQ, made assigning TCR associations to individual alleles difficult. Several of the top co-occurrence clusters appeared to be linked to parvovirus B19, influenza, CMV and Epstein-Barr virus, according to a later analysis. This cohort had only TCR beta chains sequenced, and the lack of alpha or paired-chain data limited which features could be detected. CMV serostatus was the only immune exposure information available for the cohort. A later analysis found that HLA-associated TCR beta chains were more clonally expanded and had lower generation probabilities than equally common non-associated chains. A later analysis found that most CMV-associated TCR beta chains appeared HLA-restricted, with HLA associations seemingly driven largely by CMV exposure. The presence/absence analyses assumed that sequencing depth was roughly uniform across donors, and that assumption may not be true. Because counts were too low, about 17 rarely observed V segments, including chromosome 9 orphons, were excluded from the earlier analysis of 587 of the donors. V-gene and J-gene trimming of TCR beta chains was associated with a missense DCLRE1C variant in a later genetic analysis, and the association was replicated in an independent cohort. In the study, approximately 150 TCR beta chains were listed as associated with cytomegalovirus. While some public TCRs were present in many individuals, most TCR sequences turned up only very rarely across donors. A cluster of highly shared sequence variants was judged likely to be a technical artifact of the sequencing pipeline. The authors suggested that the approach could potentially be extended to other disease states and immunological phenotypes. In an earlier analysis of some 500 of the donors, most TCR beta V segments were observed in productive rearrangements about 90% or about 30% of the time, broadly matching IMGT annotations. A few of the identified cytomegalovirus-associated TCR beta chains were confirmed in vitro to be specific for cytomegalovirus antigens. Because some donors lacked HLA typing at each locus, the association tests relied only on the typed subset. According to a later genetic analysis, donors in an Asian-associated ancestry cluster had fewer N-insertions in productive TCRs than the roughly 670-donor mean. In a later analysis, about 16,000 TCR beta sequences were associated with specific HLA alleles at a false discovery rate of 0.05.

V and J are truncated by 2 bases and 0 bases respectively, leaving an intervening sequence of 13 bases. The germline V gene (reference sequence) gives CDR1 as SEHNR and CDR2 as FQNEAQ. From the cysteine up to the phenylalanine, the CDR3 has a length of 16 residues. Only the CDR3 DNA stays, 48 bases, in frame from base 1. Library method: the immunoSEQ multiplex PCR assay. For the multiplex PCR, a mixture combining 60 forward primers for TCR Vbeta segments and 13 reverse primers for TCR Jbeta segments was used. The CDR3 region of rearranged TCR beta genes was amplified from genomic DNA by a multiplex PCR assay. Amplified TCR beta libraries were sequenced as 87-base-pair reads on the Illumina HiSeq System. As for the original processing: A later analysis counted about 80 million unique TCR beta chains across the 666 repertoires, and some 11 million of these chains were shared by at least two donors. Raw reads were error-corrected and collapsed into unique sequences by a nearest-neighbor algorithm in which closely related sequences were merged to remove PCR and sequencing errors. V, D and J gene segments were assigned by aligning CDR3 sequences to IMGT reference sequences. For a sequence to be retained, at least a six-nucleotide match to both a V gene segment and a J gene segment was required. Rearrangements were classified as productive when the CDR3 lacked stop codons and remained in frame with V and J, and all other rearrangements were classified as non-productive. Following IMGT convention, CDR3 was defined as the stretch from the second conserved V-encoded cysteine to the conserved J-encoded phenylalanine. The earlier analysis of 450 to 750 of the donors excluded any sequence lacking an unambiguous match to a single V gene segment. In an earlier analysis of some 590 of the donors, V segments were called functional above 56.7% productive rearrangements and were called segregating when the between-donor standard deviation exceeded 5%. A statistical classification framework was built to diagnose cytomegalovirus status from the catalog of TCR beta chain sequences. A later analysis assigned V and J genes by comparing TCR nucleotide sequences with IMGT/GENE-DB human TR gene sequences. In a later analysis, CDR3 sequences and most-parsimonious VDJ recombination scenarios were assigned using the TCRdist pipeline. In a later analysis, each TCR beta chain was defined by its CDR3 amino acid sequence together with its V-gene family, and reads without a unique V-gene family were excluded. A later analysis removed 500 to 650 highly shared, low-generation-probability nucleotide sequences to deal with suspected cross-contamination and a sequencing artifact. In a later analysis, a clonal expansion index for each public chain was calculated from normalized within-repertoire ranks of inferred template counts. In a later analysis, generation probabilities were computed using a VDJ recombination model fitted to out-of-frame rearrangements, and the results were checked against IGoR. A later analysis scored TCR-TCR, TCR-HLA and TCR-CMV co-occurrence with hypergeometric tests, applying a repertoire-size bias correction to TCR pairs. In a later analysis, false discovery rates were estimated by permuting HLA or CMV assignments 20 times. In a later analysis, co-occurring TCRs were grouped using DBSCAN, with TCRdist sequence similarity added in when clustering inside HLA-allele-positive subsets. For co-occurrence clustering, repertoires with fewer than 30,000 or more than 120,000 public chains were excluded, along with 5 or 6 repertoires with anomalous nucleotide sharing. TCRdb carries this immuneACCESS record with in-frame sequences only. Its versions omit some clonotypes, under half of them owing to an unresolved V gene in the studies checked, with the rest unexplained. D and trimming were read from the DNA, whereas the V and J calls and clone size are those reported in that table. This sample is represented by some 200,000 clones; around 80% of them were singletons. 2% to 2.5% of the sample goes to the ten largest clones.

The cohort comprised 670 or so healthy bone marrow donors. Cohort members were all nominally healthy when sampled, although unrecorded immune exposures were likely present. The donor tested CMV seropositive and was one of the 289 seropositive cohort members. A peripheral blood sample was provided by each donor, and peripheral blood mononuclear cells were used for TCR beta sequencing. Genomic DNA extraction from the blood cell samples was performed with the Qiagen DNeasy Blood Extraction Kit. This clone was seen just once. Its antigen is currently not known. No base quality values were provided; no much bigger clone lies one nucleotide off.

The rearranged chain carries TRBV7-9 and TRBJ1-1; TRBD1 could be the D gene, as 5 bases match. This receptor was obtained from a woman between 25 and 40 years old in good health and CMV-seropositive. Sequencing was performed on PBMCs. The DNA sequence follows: TGTGCCAGCAGCTTATCATTAGCGGGACTGAACACTGAAGCTTTCTTT. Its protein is CASSLSLAGLNTEAFF.